Included here is one T cell receptor beta chain sequence, with context. Its antigen is unidentified. MiXCR was run by TCRdb on the reads, yielding one entry per CDR3 protein. This table holds 160,000 or so distinct CDR3 sequences, 15% to 20% found once. The CDR3 is 13 amino acids. CDR1 and CDR2 (germline): ENHRY, SYGVKD. V was shortened by 2 bases and J by 1 base, with 6 bases between the two germline ends. The data were obtained in a study of T cell repertoires in cytomegalovirus infection. Study summary: Signatures in public TCR beta sequences pointed to both CMV infection and matching HLA type. Findings and limits, study-wide: Cumulative frequency of public TCR beta families picked out carriers of CMV plus the relevant HLA. In two of eight donors, the top clonotype was HLA-C-restricted CMV-specific.

Sequencing was carried out using CD8+ T cells from PBMCs. The sequence derives from a human donor in good health (CMV status not recorded). Some clones in this sample may be carry-over from other donors' samples. V is TRBV10-3 and J is TRBJ2-7; unclear D gene. CDR3: CAISETESYEQYF. The CDR3 DNA reads TGTGCCATCAGTGAGACGGAGTCCTACGAGCAGTACTTC.